This T cell receptor (beta chain) was observed in a study of brain T cells in children with intractable seizures. Study results and limitations: HCMV serostatus was not known, and viral specificity came from CDR3 similarity only.

Sequencing was limited to surgery cases with top T cell transcript signatures in brain tissue. Patients received at least one anti-epileptic drug before surgery. Details on this clone: The antigen is not known.

The CDR3 runs 16 residues. CDR1 is SGHRS, CDR2 YFSETQ, per germline. Unmatched junction bases numbered 8, after V lost 0 bases and J lost 3 bases. The table came from immunoSEQ multiplex PCR; TCRdb's copy has only in-frame clones and leaves some out. This repertoire shows tens of thousands of clones, about 92% found once; its top ten account for over 1.5%. The TCR comes from a boy younger than two with tuberous sclerosis and intractable seizures. V gene TRBV5-1 combines with J gene TRBJ1-1, with 7 bases lining up with TRBD1. The material sequenced was peripheral blood, taken at surgery. Here the CDR3 DNA reads TGCGCCAGCAGCTTGGCGACAAATACAGGGGACACTGAAGCTTTCTTT. Translated: CASSLATNTGDTEAFF.